The 18 T cell receptor beta chains given below trace back to one sample, sequenced in a study of blood T cell repertoires in COVID-19. Produced via immunoSEQ multiplex PCR; TCRdb's table is partial and in-frame only. The table records roughly 72,000 clones, 70% to 80% of them present only once. The sequenced sample consisted of peripheral blood. These receptors were taken from a woman aged 80 or over with active or convalescent COVID-19.

The chain couples TRBV19 to TRBJ2-7; 7 bases are shared with TRBD2. V gave up 2 bases and J gave up 0 bases; unmatched junction bases: 1. Germline CDR1 reads LNHDA; CDR2 reads SQIVND (reference sequence). The CDR3 has 14 residues. CDR3 nucleotide sequence: TGTGCCAGTAGTATACTAGCGGACTCCTACGAGCAGTACTTC. This encodes CASSILADSYEQYF. The full variable domain, in which reference TRBV19 and TRBJ2-7 provide the parts outside the CDR3, is DGGITQSPKYLFRKEGQNVTLSCEQNLNHDAMYWYRQDPGQGLRLIYYSQIVNDFQKGDIAEGYSVSREKKESFPLTVTSAQKNPTAFYLCASSILADSYEQYFGPGTRLTVT.

This clone has a single count. J is TRBJ2-3 and V is TRBV20-1; TRBD2 aligns across 10 bases. Trimming at V came to 3 bases and at J to 10 bases, leaving 10 bases not matched to a gene. CDR3 length: 14 amino acids. The germline V gene has CDR1 DFQATT and CDR2 SNEGSKA (reference sequence). The CDR3 DNA reads as TGCAGTGCTAGTGCAGCGGGAGGGCCGTCCCCGCAGTATTTT. It specifies CSASAAGGPSPQYF.

The V call is TRBV19, the J call TRBJ2-1, with 7 bases aligning to TRBD2. V lost 7 bases, J lost 5 bases, and 17 bases stayed unmatched. This CDR3 has 17 residues. CDR1 is LNHDA, CDR2 SQIVND, per germline (reference sequence). In DNA form, the CDR3 reads TGTGCCAGTAAAGTGGCCAGCGGGACTCCAAGACACAATGAGCAGTTCTTC. Translating gives CASKVASGTPRHNEQFF. Using reference TRBV19 and TRBJ2-1 for the parts outside the CDR3, the full variable domain is DGGITQSPKYLFRKEGQNVTLSCEQNLNHDAMYWYRQDPGQGLRLIYYSQIVNDFQKGDIAEGYSVSREKKESFPLTVTSAQKNPTAFYLCASKVASGTPRHNEQFFGPGTRLTVL.

The J gene is TRBJ1-2, the V gene TRBV3-1 (or the pseudogene TRBV3-2); the D is unclear. CDR3 size: 15 residues. With 1 base removed from V and 7 bases from J, the gap between germline ends came to 16 bases. Germline V CDR1 and CDR2: LGHDT, YNNKEL (reference sequence). The CDR3 coding sequence is TGTGCCAGCAGCCAAGCTACACTCCTTTCGGGTGGCTACACCTTC. It specifies CASSQATLLSGGYTF.

This clone appeared once. The J gene is TRBJ2-1, the V gene TRBV7-2; 7 positions agree with TRBD1. V lost 1 base to trimming and J lost 3 bases; unmatched junction nucleotides: 9. Germline CDR1 and CDR2: SGHTA and FQGNSA. The CDR3 consists of 17 residues. DNA for the CDR3: TGTGCCAGCAGCTTAGGGTCGGGACAGATCCACTACAATGAGCAGTTCTTC. Translated, it gives CASSLGSGQIHYNEQFF.

V usage is TRBV25-1 and J usage is TRBJ1-4, with 8 bases identical to TRBD1. V lost 2 bases, J lost 6 bases, and 5 bases stayed unmatched. The germline CDR1 and CDR2 sequences are MGHDK and SYGVNS. The CDR3 spans 15 residues. CDR3 in amino acids: CASSERQGLYEKLFF. The CDR3 coding sequence is TGTGCCAGCAGTGAACGACAGGGGCTTTATGAAAAACTGTTTTTT.

V usage is TRBV18 and J usage is TRBJ2-1; 9 bases are a match to TRBD1. CDR1 KGHSH and CDR2 LQKENI come from the germline V gene. CDR3 length equals 15 residues. J lost 9 bases, V lost 3 bases, and 9 bases had no gene match. The CDR3 coding sequence is TGTGCCAGCTCACCCCAGAGGGGACAGGGTGGTGAGCAGTTCTTC. It is translated as CASSPQRGQGGEQFF.

This rearrangement joins TRBV3-1 (or the pseudogene TRBV3-2) to TRBJ1-5, with a possible D match to TRBD1 (5 bases). Trimming removed 0 bases from V and 4 bases from J, with 10 bases in between. The CDR3 runs to 15 residues. Germline V gives CDR1 LGHDT, CDR2 YNNKEL (reference sequence). DNA of the CDR3: TGTGCCAGCAGCCAAGATCTAACAGGTAATCAGCCCCAGCATTTT. It translates to CASSQDLTGNQPQHF.

The genes are TRBV27 and TRBJ1-2; D may be TRBD1 (5 bases). This CDR3 spans 15 amino acids. Trimming cost V 0 bases and J 6 bases, with 14 bases left between them. The germline V gene encodes CDR1 MNHEY and CDR2 SMNVEV (reference sequence). The CDR3 reads CASSLSRRGFDGYTF. The CDR3 bases are TGTGCCAGCAGTTTATCGCGGAGGGGATTCGATGGCTACACCTTC.

This chain links TRBV5-1 with TRBJ1-1; tentative D call: TRBD1 (6 bases). Germline V gene sequence: CDR1 SGHRS, CDR2 YFSETQ. Trimming removed 0 bases at V and 5 bases at J, with 17 bases between. The CDR3 is 16 amino acids. The CDR3 nucleotides read TGCGCCAGCAGCTTGGCCGGGGAGGGGGTAGGAACTGAAGCTTTCTTT. It encodes CASSLAGEGVGTEAFF.

This clone has a handful of counts. This chain links TRBV7-8 with TRBJ2-3; TRBD2 might be the D (7 bases). This CDR3 spans 14 amino acids. CDR1 is SGHVS, CDR2 FQNEAQ, per germline. Trimming left V 5 bases short and J 7 bases short, with 16 bases between. The CDR3 protein is CASSREGGWNTQYF. The CDR3 DNA sequence: TGTGCCAGCAGCCGAGAGGGGGGGTGGAATACGCAGTATTTT.

This clone has a single count. The V gene is TRBV7-9, the J gene TRBJ2-3, with D hard to call. Germline V gives CDR1 SEHNR, CDR2 FQNEAQ (reference sequence). The CDR3 length is 14 residues. The V end was cut by 5 bases, the J end by 2 bases, with 11 bases between. This CDR3 reads CASSPRGNTDTQYF. The CDR3 DNA follows: TGTGCCAGCAGCCCCCGAGGCAACACAGATACGCAGTATTTT.

CDR3 DNA: TGTGCCAGCAGAGACAGGCGGGGGTATGGCTACACCTTC. Protein sequence: CASRDRRGYGYTF. J is TRBJ1-2 and V is TRBV5-4; D perhaps matches TRBD1 (6 bases). This CDR3 is built from 13 residues. Trimming removed 5 bases from V and 5 bases from J, with 13 bases in between. Per the germline V gene, CDR1 is SGHNT and CDR2 is YYREEE (reference sequence). The complete variable domain, with remaining parts taken from reference TRBV5-4 and TRBJ1-2, reads ETGVTQSPTHLIKTRGQQVTLRCSSQSGHNTVSWYQQALGQGPQFIFQYYREEENGRGNFPPRFSGLQFPNYSSELNVNALELDDSALYLCASRDRRGYGYTFGSGTRLTVV.

Only a few counts were recorded for this clone. The CDR3 bases are TGTGCCAGCAGTTACCACGGACAGCCGAATCAGCCCCAGCATTTT. Translation: CASSYHGQPNQPQHF. This chain links TRBV6-2 or TRBV6-3 with TRBJ1-5; D is possibly TRBD1 (6 bases). CDR3 size: 15 residues. The V and J ends lost 2 bases and 4 bases respectively, with 12 bases between them. Per the germline V gene, CDR1 is MNHEY and CDR2 is SVGEGT.

The V and J genes are TRBV5-1 and TRBJ1-1; 7 positions match TRBD1. Per germline, CDR1 SGHRS and CDR2 YFSETQ. The CDR3 loop spans 15 amino acids. V lost 6 bases and J lost 1; bases outside the gene matches: 9. The CDR3: CASNSRDSRNTEAFF. The CDR3 bases are TGCGCCAGCAACTCAAGGGACAGCCGGAACACTGAAGCTTTCTTT. Full variable domain (remainder filled in from reference TRBV5-1 and TRBJ1-1): KAGVTQTPRYLIKTRGQQVTLSCSPISGHRSVSWYQQTPGQGLQFLFEYFSETQRNKGNFPGRFSGRQFSNSRSEMNVSTLELGDSALYLCASNSRDSRNTEAFFGQGTRLTVV.

The V call is TRBV19, the J call TRBJ2-7; a possible D gene is TRBD2 (5 bases). Trimming removed 0 bases at V and 4 bases at J, with 10 bases between. CDR3 length: 14 amino acids. Germline V gene data show CDR1 as LNHDA and CDR2 as SQIVND (reference sequence). The DNA of the CDR3 is TGTGCCAGTAGTATAGATCGGGGAGAATACGAGCAGTACTTC. Residues: CASSIDRGEYEQYF.

This clone was seen ten or more times. The chain couples TRBV7-9 to TRBJ2-7; D call uncertain. CDR1 is SEHNR, CDR2 FQNEAQ, per germline (reference sequence). The CDR3 has 15 residues. Trimming shortened V by 0 bases and J by 1 base, and 10 bases separated the two germline ends. DNA for the CDR3: TGTGCCAGCAGCTTAGCGGGCCGACCATCCTACGAGCAGTACTTC. Protein: CASSLAGRPSYEQYF.

Concerning this clone: Within the sample, other DNA sequences also encode this same CDR3. The chain employs TRBV6-5 and TRBJ2-7; 7 bases agree with TRBD2. CDR3 length equals 14 residues. Trimming took 2 bases from V and 3 from J; bases not matched to a gene: 4. Per germline, CDR1 MNHEY and CDR2 SVGAGI. In nucleotides, the CDR3 is TGTGCCAGCAGTTACCTGGGAGGGAGCTACGAGCAGTACTTC. Translating gives CASSYLGGSYEQYF.